A single sample gave rise to the 3 T cell receptor beta chains below, sequenced in a study of T cells expressing NK-cell markers (dated by TCRdb to 2018 to 2021). Libraries were made using 5' RACE. These reads were obtained on an Illumina HiSeq 2000. After the reads were reprocessed by TCRdb, one entry was made per CDR3 protein sequence, with no DNA. This sample's table has entries for 550,000 to 600,000 distinct CDR3 sequences. Approximately 4% of the sample rests with the top ten. Material: blood T cells: a sorted CD56 or NKG2C T cell subset, CD4+ or CD8+ T cells, or bulk PBMC T cells (not recorded which). These receptors all come from a man aged 18 to 35 in good health. Donor details come from another sample of the same person, matched by shared clones.

The chain employs TRBV20-1 and TRBJ2-1; the TCRdb call, TRBD2, lacks DNA for checking. Looked up from germline, CDR1 is DFQATT and CDR2 is SNEGSKA (reference sequence). The CDR3 runs 15 residues. CDR3 protein: CSARVIAGANNEQFF.

V gene TRBV5-5 combines with J gene TRBJ2-2; the D gene TCRdb calls, TRBD2, cannot be checked with no DNA. The CDR3 covers 16 residues. From germline, CDR1 is SGHKS and CDR2 YYEKEE (reference sequence). This CDR3 is CASSSRLAANTGELFF.

This chain uses TRBV21-1 with TRBJ1-1; no DNA is available, so the TRBD1 call from TCRdb remains unchecked. TRBV21-1 counts as a pseudogene. The CDR3 loop spans 16 amino acids. The chain's CDR3 is CASSKALGSPNTEAFF.